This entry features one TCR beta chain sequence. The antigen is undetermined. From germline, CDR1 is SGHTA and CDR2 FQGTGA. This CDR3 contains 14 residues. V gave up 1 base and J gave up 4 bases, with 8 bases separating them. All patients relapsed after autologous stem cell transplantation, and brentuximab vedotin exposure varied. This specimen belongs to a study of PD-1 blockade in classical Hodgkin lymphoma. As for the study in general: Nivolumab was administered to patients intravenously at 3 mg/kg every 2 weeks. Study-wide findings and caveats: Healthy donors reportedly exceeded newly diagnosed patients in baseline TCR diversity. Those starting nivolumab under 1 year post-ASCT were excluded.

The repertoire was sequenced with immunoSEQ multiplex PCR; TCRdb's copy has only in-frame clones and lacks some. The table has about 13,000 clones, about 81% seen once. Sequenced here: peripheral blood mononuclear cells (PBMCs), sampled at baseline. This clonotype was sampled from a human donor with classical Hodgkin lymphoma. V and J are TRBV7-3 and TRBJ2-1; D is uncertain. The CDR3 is CASSLMAEYNEQFF. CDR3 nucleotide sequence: TGTGCCAGCAGCTTAATGGCGGAGTACAATGAGCAGTTCTTC.